This T cell receptor (beta chain) stems from a study of blood T cell repertoires in COVID-19. The wider study: The United States, Italy and Spain provided the acute and convalescent COVID-19 samples. PBMCs, B-cell-depleted T cells, or T cells were the source of the cDNA or gDNA that made up the material.

In the source study's methods: Reference gene primer amplification gave nucleated cell count estimates. Profiled with immunoSEQ multiplex PCR; TCRdb holds only in-frame clones, not every one. V and J calls and clone size are those listed in that table; D and trimming were worked out from the DNA. The repertoire consists of approximately 94,000 clones, with more than 75% occurring once and the leading ten covering less than 6%. This clone was found a few times. Germline V gives CDR1 SQVTM, CDR2 ANQGSEA. The germline V and J ends were trimmed by 7 bases and 2 bases, with 8 bases remaining between them. CDR3 length: 11 amino acids.

This TCR came from a woman of 80 years or more with active COVID-19. The chain employs TRBV29-1 and TRBJ1-2; the D is unclear. Sequencing was performed on peripheral blood. The CDR3: CSATENYGYTF. The CDR3 nucleotides are TGCAGCGCTACCGAGAACTATGGCTACACCTTC.